A selection of T cell receptor beta chains follows, all from one sample in a study of blood T cell repertoires in COVID-19. This table comes from immunoSEQ multiplex PCR, and its TCRdb copy is limited to in-frame clones, with some not included. The data show roughly 160,000 clones, just over 85% seen once. The sequencing input was peripheral blood. These receptors came from a man in his sixties with acute or convalescent COVID-19. CDR3s include the opening cysteine and the closing phenylalanine or tryptophan. Fields, in order: CDR3 length, D gene, clone size, J gene, V gene, CDR3 protein, CDR3 DNA. D genes are given only for firm matches. Part of the rows lack a size; the others show once, few, many or a class for expanded clones.

13	.	.	TRBJ1-5	TRBV23-1	CASSLSSSQPQHF	TGCGCCAGCAGTCTATCATCGAGTCAGCCCCAGCATTTT
15	TRBD2	.	TRBJ2-7	TRBV28	CASTNAGTRAYEQYF	TGTGCCAGCACCAACGCCGGGACTAGGGCCTACGAGCAGTACTTC
13	.	.	TRBJ2-5	TRBV2	CASSGASRETQYF	TGTGCCAGCAGTGGGGCCAGTAGAGAGACCCAGTACTTC
14	.	.	TRBJ2-3	TRBV7-3	CASSLNTLTDTQYF	TGTGCCAGCAGCTTGAACACCCTCACAGATACGCAGTATTTT
13	TRBD1	.	TRBJ2-2	TRBV18	CASSPTGTGELFF	TGTGCCAGCTCACCGACAGGGACCGGGGAGCTGTTTTTT
15	TRBD2	.	TRBJ2-7	TRBV27	CASRGAPGRLYEQYF	TGTGCCAGCCGCGGGGCCCCCGGGAGGTTATACGAGCAGTACTTC
19	.	.	TRBJ2-3	TRBV19	CASSMGGERLTQSTDTQYF	TGTGCCAGTAGTATGGGAGGTGAGCGACTCACCCAAAGCACAGATACGCAGTATTTT
12	.	.	TRBJ2-2	TRBV5-6	CASTTGPGELFF	TGTGCCAGCACCACAGGACCCGGGGAGCTGTTTTTT
14	TRBD2	.	TRBJ2-7	TRBV5-1	CASSSMGGTYEQYF	TGCGCCAGCAGCTCAATGGGAGGGACCTACGAGCAGTACTTC
16	.	.	TRBJ2-5	TRBV12-2	CASRLVAAGVLKTQYF	TGTGCAAGTCGCTTAGTGGCAGCGGGAGTTTTAAAGACCCAGTACTTC
13	TRBD1	.	TRBJ2-7	TRBV3-1/TRBV3-2	CASSPLTGGEQYF	TGTGCCAGCAGCCCCCTTACAGGGGGTGAGCAGTACTTC
12	.	.	TRBJ2-2	TRBV12-3/TRBV12-4	CASSAETGELFF	TGTGCCAGCAGTGCTGAGACCGGGGAGCTGTTTTTT
14	.	.	TRBJ1-1	TRBV2	CASSPGLENTEAFF	TGTGCCAGCAGCCCGGGACTAGAGAACACTGAAGCTTTCTTT
15	TRBD1	.	TRBJ1-1	TRBV2	CASSRDRAFDTEAFF	TGTGCCAGCAGTAGGGACAGGGCTTTCGACACTGAAGCTTTCTTT
16	.	.	TRBJ1-5	TRBV28	CASSSAPGLSNQPQHF	TGTGCCAGCAGTTCCGCTCCAGGGCTAAGCAATCAGCCCCAGCATTTT
14	.	.	TRBJ2-5	TRBV18	CASSPRDNPETQYF	TGTGCCAGCTCACCTCGGGACAACCCAGAGACCCAGTACTTC
13	TRBD2	.	TRBJ2-5	TRBV12-5	CASGLAGQETQYF	TGTGCTAGTGGTTTAGCGGGGCAAGAGACCCAGTACTTC
17	TRBD2	many	TRBJ2-4	TRBV15	CATSRSLSGAAKNIQYF	TGTGCCACCAGCAGATCGTTGAGCGGGGCGGCCAAAAACATTCAGTACTTC
15	.	.	TRBJ1-5	TRBV19	CASSIWDNSNQPQHF	TGTGCCAGTAGTATATGGGACAATAGCAATCAGCCCCAGCATTTT
14	TRBD1	once	TRBJ1-2	TRBV3-1/TRBV3-2	CASSHLTGGDGYTF	TGTGCCAGCAGCCACCTGACAGGGGGCGATGGCTACACCTTC
16	.	once	TRBJ2-7	TRBV18	CASSPLTGAGAYEQYF	TGTGCCAGCTCACCGCTGACAGGAGCCGGGGCCTACGAGCAGTACTTC